This TCR beta chain came from a study of CD8+ T cells in alopecia areata (dated by TCRdb to 2016 to 2019). Background on the whole study: The treated patients took part in an open-label pilot trial in which moderate-to-severe alopecia areata was treated with oral tofacitinib at 5 to 10 mg twice daily. Tofacitinib was administered for 6 to 18 months, and 6 months of follow-up off drug were then conducted to assess delayed response and recurrence. In treated patients, disease severity was measured using the SALT score, which gives the percentage of scalp surface area affected. In both human patients and the C3H/HeJ mouse model, the study applied high-throughput TCRbeta sequencing to look at T cell clonal expansion in alopecia areata. Scalp tissue and sorted CD4+ and CD8+ peripheral blood T cells from patchy and totalis/universalis alopecia areata patients and from healthy controls were covered by human TCRbeta sequencing. Tofacitinib-treated patients had biopsies at baseline and at 4 and 24 weeks of treatment, with a later scalp biopsy in several patients. Scalp clonality was compared among normal scalp (n=4), patchy alopecia areata scalp (n=8), and alopecia totalis/universalis scalp (n=8). RNA was obtained with the PAXgene miRNA kit for fixed scalp, the miRNeasy kit for PBMCs, and the RNeasy kit for mouse skin. immunoSEQ multiplex PCR using 35 Vbeta forward primers and 13 Jbeta reverse primers was used to amplify TCRbeta CDR3 regions. Overall study outcomes, separate from this receptor: During tofacitinib treatment, many expanded lesional clones remained in scalp and blood, and this persistence may partly explain relapse after treatment is stopped. Because the treated cohort was small and had only one nonresponder, larger studies are needed to examine links between baseline CD8+ expansion and response. Compared with normal scalp, lesional scalp, particularly in alopecia totalis/universalis, had higher clonality and more expanded CD8+ clones, which suggests antigenic drive. Tofacitinib significantly lowered scalp clonality and the number of expanded CD8+ clones among the top 100 scalp clones. Compared with mice, TCR sequences shared between patients were less clear, possibly partly because of HLA diversity across the patient population. Unlike mouse skin, where gammadelta T cells dominate, normal human skin contains resident alphabeta T cells that get sequenced too, which complicates analysis of the scalp TCR repertoire.

According to the study, the label for this sample's time point signals: roughly 27 days on oral tofacitinib. According to the study, the label for this sample's treatment or condition signals: oral pan-JAK inhibitor, 5-10 mg twice daily. Lesional scalp punch biopsies and peripheral blood were obtained from alopecia areata patients. PBMCs were isolated by density centrifugation and stained for CD3, CD4 and CD8, after which CD4+ and CD8+ T cells were sorted on a FACSAria. On this clone: The specificity of this receptor is unknown. Base qualities are not at hand, and no much larger clone is one base apart.

Library generation was performed with the immunoSEQ multiplex PCR assay. RNA was extracted from all samples and reverse transcribed into cDNA as template for TCR sequencing. SuperScript III was used for first-strand cDNA synthesis, primed with a 2:1 mix of oligo-dT and random hexamers. A synthetic immune receptor repertoire was used to gauge amplification bias, and whatever bias remained was removed computationally. Under the source paper's analysis protocol: Raw reads were preprocessed to remove errors, and CDR3 was defined according to IMGT conventions as the region from the conserved cysteine to phenylalanine. Clonality was calculated as 1 minus Shannon entropy normalized by log2 of the number of productive unique TCRs. Whether each scalp clone was CD4 or CD8 was inferred by checking scalp TCRbeta sequences against the CD4 and CD8 repertoires from sorted blood. This is the immuneACCESS table as TCRdb keeps it, with only in-frame sequences that have V and J called. A part of the clones is gone; compared with another copy, unresolved V genes explain less than half, and the rest is unexplained. V and J calls and clone size are those listed in that table; D and trimming were worked out from the DNA. Counted in this sample were about 190,000 clones; 50% to 60% of them appeared once. The top ten hold roughly 0.67% of the sample.

The junction shows trimming of 7 bases on V and 1 base on J, plus 12 bases between the germline ends. Sequences LNHDA (CDR1) and SQIVND (CDR2) are obtained from the germline V gene (reference sequence). Measured from the cysteine to the phenylalanine, the CDR3 is 14 residues long. CDR3 DNA only is kept here, 42 bases in frame from base 1. In this chain, TRBV19 is recombined with TRBJ2-3; a confident D gene designation cannot be given. The starting material was CD4+ T cells sorted from blood, obtained at week 4, from a patient treated with tofacitinib. The TCR was taken from a human donor with alopecia areata. The nucleotide sequence is given as TGTGCCAGTAAAGAGCCAGCCCGCACAGATACGCAGTATTTT. It encodes CASKEPARTDTQYF.